Presented here are 27 T cell receptor beta chains from one specimen sequenced in a study of T cells after yellow fever vaccination. TCRdb re-analysed the 5' RACE reads in MiXCR, keeping a single row per CDR3 protein. Among about 320,000 distinct CDR3 sequences, around 4.4% were seen once, and the ten largest hold 19%. The input for sequencing was PBMCs, taken 15 days after the yellow fever booster vaccination. The receptors stem from a man younger than 35 who received the YFV17D yellow fever vaccine.

There are many counts of this clonotype. The CDR3 DNA reads as TGTGCCAGCAGTTCACCGGGACAGCCTATGTCCGGGGAGCTGTTTTTT. It yields the protein CASSSPGQPMSGELFF. This chain connects TRBV12-3 or TRBV12-4 to TRBJ2-2, with 7 nucleotides matching TRBD1. V was pared by 4 bases and J by 6 bases, with 11 bases of the junction left unmatched. The CDR3 loop spans 16 amino acids.

This clonotype was seen ten or more times. V is TRBV15 and J is TRBJ2-2; D is uncertain. Between the trimmed V and J ends, which lost 5 bases and 5 bases, there was a span of 9 bases. Per the germline V gene, CDR1 is LNHNV and CDR2 is YYDKDF (reference sequence). The CDR3 is 13 residues long. Here the CDR3 reads CATSRWVTGELFF. In DNA, the CDR3 is TGTGCCACCAGCCGTTGGGTTACCGGGGAGCTGTTTTTT.

This clonotype was found a few times. The rearrangement links TRBV19 to TRBJ2-6; D is possibly TRBD2 (6 bases). Trimming pared 4 bases from V and 0 bases from J, leaving 22 bases between. The germline CDR1 and CDR2 sequences are LNHDA and SQIVND (reference sequence). The CDR3 covers 20 residues. The CDR3 DNA is TGTGCCAGTAGTACCGCGGGGTCGACGTCCTATATCTCTGGGGCCAACGTCCTGACTTTC. The encoded protein is CASSTAGSTSYISGANVLTF.

Many counts were recorded for this clonotype. The rearrangement links TRBV7-9 to TRBJ2-7; TRBD1 or TRBD2 may be the D gene (5 bases each). CDR1 and CDR2 (germline): SEHNR, FQNEAQ (reference sequence). The CDR3 sequence is 16 residues long. V lost 2 bases, J lost 3 bases, and 17 bases lay in between. CDR3 sequence reads: CASSLSGTALGYEQYF. The CDR3 DNA is TGTGCCAGCAGCTTATCCGGGACCGCGCTAGGCTACGAGCAGTACTTC.

This clonotype was seen many times. The chain employs TRBV29-1 and TRBJ2-1; TRBD2 aligns across 10 bases. With V trimmed by 4 bases and J by 8 bases, 14 bases remained unmatched. This CDR3 is built from 16 residues. Germline V gene lookup returns CDR1 SQVTM and CDR2 ANQGSEA. CDR3 sequence (DNA): TGCAGCGTTGGAGACCCAGCGGGGGGGCCGGTGGATGAGCAGTTCTTC. This sequence encodes CSVGDPAGGPVDEQFF.

The gene calls are TRBV6-5 and TRBJ2-7; D is unclear. V lost 8 bases and J lost 4, with 15 bases in between. Germline V gives CDR1 MNHEY, CDR2 SVGAGI. The CDR3 consists of 13 residues. CDR3 DNA sequence: TGTGCCAGCGCTCTACGGAAGGGATACGAGCAGTACGTC. It codes for CASALRKGYEQYV.

This clonotype was picked up many times. V gene TRBV20-1 combines with J gene TRBJ2-3; tentative D call: TRBD1 (6 bases). Trimming took 4 bases from V and 2 from J, leaving 13 bases between them. The germline V gene has CDR1 DFQATT and CDR2 SNEGSKA (reference sequence). The CDR3 has 14 residues. The CDR3 reads CSANRQAYTDTQYF. In nucleotides, the CDR3 is TGCAGTGCTAACCGACAGGCCTACACAGATACGCAGTATTTT.

The chain couples TRBV5-5 to TRBJ1-5; a weak D match, TRBD1 (6 bases). The CDR3 length is 14 residues. The V end lost 4 bases, the J end lost 5 bases, and 13 bases lay between the germline ends. Germline assignment: CDR1 SGHKS and CDR2 YYEKEE (reference sequence). The CDR3 reads CASSQTGAHQPQHF. DNA for the CDR3: TGTGCCAGCAGCCAGACAGGAGCTCATCAGCCCCAGCATTTT.

The CDR3 bases are TGTGCCAGCAGCCAAGGGACAAGCGCTAACTATGGCTACACCTTC. It encodes CASSQGTSANYGYTF. The chain carries TRBV4-2 and TRBJ1-2; maybe TRBD1 (5 bases). The CDR3 runs 15 residues. Germline assignment: CDR1 LGHNA and CDR2 YNFKEQ. The germline V and J ends were trimmed by 1 base and 0 bases, with 9 bases remaining between them.

This clonotype was counted many times. The rearrangement joins TRBV6-5 to TRBJ1-6; D gene unclear. Trimming pared 2 bases from V and 10 bases from J, leaving 12 bases between. This CDR3 contains 14 residues. CDR1 and CDR2 (germline): MNHEY, SVGAGI. Here the CDR3 DNA reads TGTGCCAGCAGTTACAATCAGTGGGTCTCACCCCTCCACTTT. Protein sequence: CASSYNQWVSPLHF.

At least ten counts were recorded for this clonotype. This chain links TRBV20-1 with TRBJ1-4; the D is unclear. The V and J ends lost 3 bases and 5 bases respectively, with 10 bases between them. Looked up from germline, CDR1 is DFQATT and CDR2 is SNEGSKA (reference sequence). The CDR3 extends over 13 amino acids. The CDR3 protein is CSARGVQNEKLFF. CDR3 DNA: TGCAGTGCTAGGGGAGTACAGAATGAAAAACTGTTTTTT.

This clonotype came up many times. The CDR3 DNA follows: TGCAGTGCTAGAGATTTAGCCTCTCCGGAGACCCAGTACTTC. Translating it yields CSARDLASPETQYF. The genes are TRBV20-1 and TRBJ2-5; D unresolved. The V end was cut by 0 bases, the J end by 5 bases, with 13 bases between. The CDR3 consists of 14 residues. CDR1 DFQATT and CDR2 SNEGSKA come from the germline V gene (reference sequence).

The chain combines TRBV18 with TRBJ1-2, with D possibly matching TRBD1 (5 bases). This CDR3 comprises 15 residues. Trimming took 2 bases from V and 4 from J, leaving 14 bases between them. Germline CDR1 reads KGHSH; CDR2 reads LQKENI. The CDR3 coding sequence is TGTGCCAGCTCACCATCAGCAGGGAGTTTCTATGGCTACACCTTC. This sequence encodes CASSPSAGSFYGYTF.

The CDR3 DNA reads TGTGCCAGCAAAAAGGTAGTCCCGAGGAACCGCCAAGAGACCCAGTACTTC. Protein product: CASKKVVPRNRQETQYF. The rearrangement uses TRBV6-4 and TRBJ2-5; D remains unclear. The germline V gene has CDR1 MRHNA and CDR2 SNTAGT. V lost 7 bases and J 1 base, leaving 22 bases between the germline ends. The CDR3 length is 17 residues.

A few counts support this clonotype. CDR3 in amino acids: CASSSGPVEETQYF. DNA of the CDR3: TGTGCCAGCAGCTCGGGACCTGTCGAAGAGACCCAGTACTTC. The gene calls are TRBV7-2 and TRBJ2-5, with D perhaps TRBD1 or TRBD2 (5 bases each). Germline V lookup: CDR1 SGHTA, CDR2 FQGNSA. Trimming took off 4 bases at V and 3 bases at J, with 12 bases between the two ends. The CDR3 is 14 amino acids.

There are a few counts of this clonotype. V is TRBV3-1 and J is TRBJ2-1, with D perhaps matching TRBD1 or TRBD2 (5 bases each). Germline-derived CDR1 and CDR2 are LGHDT and YNNKEL (reference sequence). V gave up 0 bases and J gave up 8 bases, with 11 bases separating them. The CDR3 covers 14 residues. CDR3 in amino acids: CASSQDPGTHEQFF. DNA of the CDR3: TGTGCCAGCAGCCAAGATCCCGGGACCCATGAGCAGTTCTTC.

The chain couples TRBV20-1 to TRBJ1-1; possibly TRBD1 for D (5 bases). V gave up 7 bases and J gave up 6 bases, with 18 bases separating them. From germline, CDR1 is DFQATT and CDR2 SNEGSKA (reference sequence). The CDR3 is made up of 13 amino acids. CDR3 sequence reads: CSVVRRGGPEAFF. DNA of the CDR3: TGCAGTGTCGTAAGACGGGGCGGTCCTGAAGCTTTCTTT.

This clonotype was counted ten times or more. The chain's CDR3 is CASSPRGAGETQYF. In nucleotides, the CDR3 is TGTGCCAGCAGCCCCAGGGGGGCCGGAGAGACCCAGTACTTC. The chain has TRBV28 and TRBJ2-5, with a weak D call TRBD1 (7 bases). Trimming stripped 6 bases from V and 4 bases from J, with 15 bases between. The CDR3 is 14 amino acids. In germline, CDR1 is MDHEN, CDR2 SYDVKM.

Many counts were recorded for this clonotype. The chain links TRBV5-1 to TRBJ2-3; D tentatively reads TRBD1 or TRBD2 (5 bases each). Germline CDR1 and CDR2: SGHRS and YFSETQ. V lost 7 bases and J 2 bases, leaving 11 bases between the germline ends. The CDR3 has 13 residues. CDR3 amino acids: CASAWGSTDTQYF. As DNA, the CDR3 is TGCGCCAGCGCGTGGGGGTCCACAGATACGCAGTATTTT.

This clonotype came up many times. V gene TRBV4-3 combines with J gene TRBJ2-3, with D perhaps matching TRBD2 (5 bases). Germline CDR1 is LGHNA and CDR2 is YSLEER. Between the trimmed V and J ends, which lost 2 bases and 1 base, there was a span of 10 bases. The CDR3 spans 15 residues. The CDR3 sequence is CASSQLLGGTDTQYF. The CDR3 DNA follows: TGCGCCAGCAGCCAACTTCTCGGGGGCACAGATACGCAGTATTTT.

This clonotype was counted at least ten times. CDR3 in DNA: TGCGCCAGCAGCCACAAGACTAGCGGCTACAATGAGCAGTTCTTC. Translated, it gives CASSHKTSGYNEQFF. The gene calls are TRBV5-1 and TRBJ2-1; TRBD2 matches 9 bases. The CDR3 extends over 15 amino acids. CDR1 SGHRS and CDR2 YFSETQ come from the germline V gene. The junction had 5 bases not matched to a gene; V was cut back by 4 bases and J by 3 bases.

J is TRBJ1-2 and V is TRBV7-2; no definite D call. The CDR3 contains 14 residues. Germline-derived CDR1 and CDR2 are SGHTA and FQGNSA. With 1 base removed from V and 4 bases from J, the gap between germline ends came to 10 bases. The CDR3 region has the DNA TGTGCCAGCAGCTTAGTCGCGGGAATCTATGGCTACACCTTC. This codes for CASSLVAGIYGYTF.

This clonotype has at least ten counts. The gene calls are TRBV4-3 and TRBJ1-4, with D perhaps matching TRBD1 (5 bases). Germline V CDR1 and CDR2: LGHNA, YSLEER. With 1 base removed from V and 7 bases from J, the gap between germline ends came to 16 bases. The CDR3 contains 16 residues. CDR3 region: CASSQVGGGLIEKLFF. The DNA of the CDR3 is TGCGCCAGCAGCCAAGTTGGGGGAGGACTGATTGAAAAACTGTTTTTT.

This clonotype was seen a few times. The CDR3 loop reads CASSQVHRSNYGYTF. The CDR3 coding sequence is TGCGCCAGCAGCCAAGTACACCGATCTAACTATGGCTACACCTTC. This sequence joins TRBV4-1 and TRBJ1-2; D remains unclear. Germline V lookup: CDR1 MGHRA, CDR2 YSYEKL. This CDR3 comprises 15 residues. V was trimmed by 1 base and J by 0 bases, leaving 9 bases between them.

This clonotype was seen more than once but under ten times. This chain connects TRBV4-1 to TRBJ2-3; D is undetermined. The CDR3 runs 13 residues. Between the trimmed V and J ends, which lost 3 bases and 4 bases, there was a span of 8 bases. Germline V gene lookup returns CDR1 MGHRA and CDR2 YSYEKL. The CDR3 spells CASSQTRPDTQYF. CDR3 DNA sequence: TGCGCCAGCAGCCAGACCCGTCCAGATACGCAGTATTTT.

This chain uses TRBV4-3 with TRBJ2-1, with TRBD1 matching 9 bases. There are 18 residues in the CDR3. Germline V gene lookup returns CDR1 LGHNA and CDR2 YSLEER. Trimming at V came to 0 bases and at J to 4 bases, leaving 10 bases not matched to a gene. CDR3 loop: CASSQDPLSGQGYNEQFF. The DNA of the CDR3 is TGCGCCAGCAGCCAAGACCCCCTTAGTGGACAGGGGTACAATGAGCAGTTCTTC.

The chain couples TRBV19 to TRBJ1-1; D is unresolved. Germline V CDR1 and CDR2: LNHDA, SQIVND (reference sequence). V was clipped by 10 bases and J by 6 bases, with 21 bases between them. This CDR3 spans 14 amino acids. DNA of the CDR3: TGTGCCACCTCTAAACGTGGGGTACAAGCTGAAGCTTTCTTT. Translating it yields CATSKRGVQAEAFF.